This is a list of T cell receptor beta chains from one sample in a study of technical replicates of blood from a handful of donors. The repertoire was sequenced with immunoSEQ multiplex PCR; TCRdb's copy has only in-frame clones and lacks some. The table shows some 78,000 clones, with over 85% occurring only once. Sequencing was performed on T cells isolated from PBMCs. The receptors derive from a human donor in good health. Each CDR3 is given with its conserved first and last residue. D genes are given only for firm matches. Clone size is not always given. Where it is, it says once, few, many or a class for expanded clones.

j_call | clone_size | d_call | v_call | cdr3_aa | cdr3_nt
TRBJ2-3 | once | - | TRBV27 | CASSSLGGRFTDTQYF | TGTGCCAGCAGTTCCCTGGGCGGGCGCTTCACAGATACGCAGTATTTT
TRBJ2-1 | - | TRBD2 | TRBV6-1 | CASSEAPTSGNYNEQFF | TGTGCCAGCAGTGAAGCGCCTACTAGCGGGAACTACAATGAGCAGTTCTTC
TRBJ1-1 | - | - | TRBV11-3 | CASRLNTEAFF | TGTGCCAGCAGACTCAACACTGAAGCTTTCTTT
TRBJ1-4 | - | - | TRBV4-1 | CASSPGGAVNEKLFF | TGCGCCAGCAGCCCCGGGGGGGCGGTTAATGAAAAACTGTTTTTT
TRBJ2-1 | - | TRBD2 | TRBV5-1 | CASSREGRYNEQFF | TGCGCCAGCAGTCGGGAGGGCCGATACAATGAGCAGTTCTTC
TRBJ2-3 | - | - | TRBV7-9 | CASSLITDTQYF | TGTGCCAGCAGCTTAATAACAGATACGCAGTATTTT
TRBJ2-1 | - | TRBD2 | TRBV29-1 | CSVEKMTSGGASPRFF | TGCAGCGTTGAGAAAATGACTAGCGGGGGGGCTAGCCCCCGGTTCTTC
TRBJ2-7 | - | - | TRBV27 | CASSLSGRSSYEQYF | TGTGCCAGCAGTTTATCAGGGAGAAGCTCCTACGAGCAGTACTTC
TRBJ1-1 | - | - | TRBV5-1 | CASSLYSSRNTEAFF | TGCGCCAGCAGCTTGTACAGTTCCAGGAACACTGAAGCTTTCTTT
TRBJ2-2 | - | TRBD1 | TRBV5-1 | CASSRGTGGTGELFF | TGCGCCAGCAGTCGGGGGACAGGGGGCACCGGGGAGCTGTTTTTT
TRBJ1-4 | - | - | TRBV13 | CASSESGVGEKLFF | TGTGCCAGCAGCGAATCAGGGGTAGGCGAAAAACTGTTTTTT
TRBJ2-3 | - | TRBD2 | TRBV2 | CASSRDPGLVGDTQYF | TGTGCCAGCAGTCGAGATCCGGGACTAGTGGGGGATACGCAGTATTTT
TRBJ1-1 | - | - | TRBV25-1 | CASREQGGGTEAFF | TGTGCCAGCAGAGAACAGGGCGGGGGGACTGAAGCTTTCTTT
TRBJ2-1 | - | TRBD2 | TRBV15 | CATSRSGRHEQFF | TGTGCCACCAGTCGTAGCGGGAGGCACGAGCAGTTCTTC
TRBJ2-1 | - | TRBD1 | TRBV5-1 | CASSFGTGYDEQFF | TGCGCCAGCAGCTTCGGGACAGGGTACGATGAGCAGTTCTTC
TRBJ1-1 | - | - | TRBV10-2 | CASRATGNTEAFF | TGCGCCAGCAGGGCCACAGGGAACACTGAAGCTTTCTTT
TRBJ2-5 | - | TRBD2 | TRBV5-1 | CASSVGLAGGRETQYF | TGCGCCAGCAGCGTAGGACTAGCGGGGGGGCGAGAGACCCAGTACTTC
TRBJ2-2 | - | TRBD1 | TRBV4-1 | CASSQGQANTGELFF | TGCGCCAGCAGCCAGGGACAGGCGAACACCGGGGAGCTGTTTTTT
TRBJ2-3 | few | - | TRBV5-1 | CASSLGQTTDTQYF | TGCGCCAGCAGCTTGGGACAGACCACAGATACGCAGTATTTT
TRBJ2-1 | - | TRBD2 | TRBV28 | CASSPGGESYNEQFF | TGTGCCAGCAGTCCCGGGGGGGAATCCTACAATGAGCAGTTCTTC
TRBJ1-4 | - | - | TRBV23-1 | CASSQWVTTAVEFF | TGCGCCAGCAGTCAGTGGGTTACTACAGCGGTTGAGTTTTTT
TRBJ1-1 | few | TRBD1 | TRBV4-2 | CASSQEEGARGTEAFF | TGTGCCAGCAGCCAAGAAGAGGGGGCGAGAGGGACTGAAGCTTTCTTT
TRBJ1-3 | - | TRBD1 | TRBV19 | CASSMGQGMGNTIYF | TGTGCCAGTAGTATGGGACAGGGGATGGGAAACACCATATATTTT
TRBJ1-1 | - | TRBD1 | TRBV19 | CASSMEGTGWVRRTEAFF | TGTGCCAGTAGTATGGAGGGGACAGGGTGGGTTCGGCGGACTGAAGCTTTCTTT
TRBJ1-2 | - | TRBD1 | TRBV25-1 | CASSQGANYGYTF | TGTGCCAGCAGTCAGGGGGCCAACTATGGCTACACCTTC
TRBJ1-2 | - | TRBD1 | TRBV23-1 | CASSKTKPPGTGDGYTF | TGCGCCAGCAGTAAAACGAAACCCCCGGGGACAGGGGACGGCTACACCTTC
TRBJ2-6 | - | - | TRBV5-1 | CASFRDSGANVLTF | TGCGCCAGTTTCAGGGACTCTGGGGCCAACGTCCTGACTTTC
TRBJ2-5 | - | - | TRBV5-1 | CASAVLPMGVETQYF | TGCGCCAGCGCCGTGCTGCCCATGGGAGTAGAGACCCAGTACTTC
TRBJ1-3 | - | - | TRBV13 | CASSLGDRPGNTIYF | TGTGCCAGCAGCTTAGGCGACAGACCGGGAAACACCATATATTTT